This T cell receptor (beta chain) came from a study of blood T cells in healthy people across ages. PCR was performed a second time for about 7 to 11 cycles using a sample-barcoded 5' primer and a J-beta primer mix. TCRdb re-called the 5' RACE reads through MiXCR, storing one row per CDR3 protein. The sample shows 1.5 million to 2 million distinct CDR3 sequences, about two fifths of them seen only once. The germline V gene encodes CDR1 SGDLS and CDR2 YYNGEE. The CDR3 is made up of 15 amino acids. V trimming: 2 bases; J trimming: 5 bases; junction bases outside the gene matches: 10. Comments on this clonotype: Its antigen remains unidentified.

General observations from the study: Calculation of diversity from one million T cells yielded estimates considered to be underestimates.

Sequencing was performed on blood. V and J are TRBV9 and TRBJ2-7; 7 bases are a match to TRBD1. This receptor was taken from a human donor in good health. Here the CDR3 DNA reads TGTGCCAGCAGCGTGGACCGACAGGGCGTCCACGAGCAGTACTTC. Translated: CASSVDRQGVHEQYF.